The rows below give T cell receptor beta chains drawn from one sample of a study of T-cell reconstitution after alpha-beta-depleted transplantation in children. Each CDR3 protein is one row after TCRdb ran MiXCR on the PCR reads. Altogether about 400,000 distinct CDR3 sequences are present, 13% being singletons, with the ten largest covering approximately 4.3%. Here the sequenced sample was PBMCs, taken from the stem cell graft. The receptors here all came from a human donor who donated a stem cell graft to a child with Fanconi anemia. CDR3s include the opening cysteine and the closing phenylalanine or tryptophan. The D gene is left open where the match is weak. A clone size is listed for some rows: how often the clone was seen (once, few, many), or a class if it is expanded.

CDR3nt,CDR3aa,d_gene,j_gene,abundance,v_gene
TGCAGCGTTGGGGCAGCTCGAGCTTATGGCTACACCTTC,CSVGAARAYGYTF,-,TRBJ1-2,few,TRBV29-1
TGTGCCAGCAGCCCCAGCGCAGGCTTTGGGGACAATCAGCCCCAGCATTTT,CASSPSAGFGDNQPQHF,-,TRBJ1-5,many,TRBV7-9
TGTGCCAGCAGCCCAAGCCGTAGCACAGATACGCAGTATTTT,CASSPSRSTDTQYF,-,TRBJ2-3,many,TRBV7-2
TGCGCCAGCAGCTTGGAAGCTCCCAACTATGGCTACACCTTC,CASSLEAPNYGYTF,-,TRBJ1-2,-,TRBV5-1
TGCGCCAGCAGCCTTACAGGGACCACCTACAATGAGCAGTTCTTC,CASSLTGTTYNEQFF,-,TRBJ2-1,-,TRBV5-1
TGTGCCAGCAGCTTAGAGGTTGAGACGGGGAACACTGAAGCTTTCTTT,CASSLEVETGNTEAFF,-,TRBJ1-1,-,TRBV7-9
TGCAGCGGACAGACGGGACACTTGAACACTGAAGCTTTCTTT,CSGQTGHLNTEAFF,-,TRBJ1-1,-,TRBV29-1
TGTGCCAGCAGTTCCTCAGGGCACAATGAGCAGTTCTTC,CASSSSGHNEQFF,-,TRBJ2-1,many,TRBV27
TGTGCCAGCAGTTACGGCGGGGTCCCCCAGGAGACCCAGTACTTC,CASSYGGVPQETQYF,-,TRBJ2-5,-,TRBV6-2/TRBV6-3
TGTGCCAGCAGGCCAATTCTGGACAGGGGGCTTTTCTATGGCTACACCTTC,CASRPILDRGLFYGYTF,TRBD1,TRBJ1-2,-,TRBV28
TGTGCCAGCAGTGGGGGACAGGGGGAAGGGGAGACCCAGTACTTC,CASSGGQGEGETQYF,TRBD1,TRBJ2-5,many,TRBV25-1
TGTGCCAGCAGCTTAGTATTACAGGGGACCTACAATGAGCAGTTCTTC,CASSLVLQGTYNEQFF,TRBD1,TRBJ2-1,-,TRBV7-6
TGTGCCAGCAGTTTAGGGGGGGGACCCCAAGAGACCCAGTACTTC,CASSLGGGPQETQYF,TRBD2,TRBJ2-5,few,TRBV12-3/TRBV12-4
TGTGCCAGCAGCCTACTAGCGGGGGACTACAATGAGCAGTTCTTC,CASSLLAGDYNEQFF,TRBD2,TRBJ2-1,-,TRBV5-6
TGTGCCACCACTGACAGCAGCTTCATGAACACTGAAGCTTTCTTT,CATTDSSFMNTEAFF,-,TRBJ1-1,few,TRBV6-1
TGTGCCAGCAGCTCGACCGGATATAATTCACCCCTCCACTTT,CASSSTGYNSPLHF,-,TRBJ1-6,few,TRBV7-2
TGTGCCAGCAGCATAACTGAGGGGACTGAAGCTTTCTTT,CASSITEGTEAFF,-,TRBJ1-1,-,TRBV7-9
TGTGACAGCAGTATCCAGCGGGGGGTCTCCTACAATGAGCAGTTCTTC,CDSSIQRGVSYNEQFF,TRBD2,TRBJ2-1,-,TRBV12-3/TRBV12-4
TGTGCCAGCAGCGTTAAAAGGGGAGGCTACGAAGGACCTGGAAACACCATATATTTT,CASSVKRGGYEGPGNTIYF,-,TRBJ1-3,few,TRBV21-1
TGCGCCAGCACCTTGGACAGGTTGAATGAAAAACTGTTTTTT,CASTLDRLNEKLFF,TRBD1,TRBJ1-4,few,TRBV5-1
TGCAGTGCTAGAGATCAGAAGACTAGCACAGATACGCAGTATTTT,CSARDQKTSTDTQYF,-,TRBJ2-3,few,TRBV20-1
TGCGCCAGCAGCGGACCACCGGACTGGGAGACCCAGTACTTC,CASSGPPDWETQYF,-,TRBJ2-5,-,TRBV10-2
TGTGCCAGCAGAACGACCCAGGGATGGGACTATGGCTACACCTTC,CASRTTQGWDYGYTF,-,TRBJ1-2,few,TRBV6-1
TGCGCCAGCAGCTCCAACAGAGAAGAGACCCAGTACTTC,CASSSNREETQYF,-,TRBJ2-5,many,TRBV5-1
TGTGCCAGCTCACCCAGCCTCACGAACACCGGGGAGCTGTTTTTT,CASSPSLTNTGELFF,-,TRBJ2-2,-,TRBV18
TGCGCCAGCAGCCAAGAATGGGGGACCGTCAGTGAAAAACTGTTTTTT,CASSQEWGTVSEKLFF,-,TRBJ1-4,-,TRBV4-3
TGTGCCAGCACCTCCGCGGGCGATACACCTAACTATGGCTACACCTTC,CASTSAGDTPNYGYTF,-,TRBJ1-2,many,TRBV5-6
TGTGCCAGCAGCTTGACCGGGACAGGGGTCTATGGCTACACCTTC,CASSLTGTGVYGYTF,TRBD1,TRBJ1-2,many,TRBV7-2
TGTGCCAGCAGCAAAAGGACAGGGGTGAGCTCCTACAATGAGCAGTTCTTC,CASSKRTGVSSYNEQFF,TRBD1,TRBJ2-1,-,TRBV11-2
TGTGCCAGCAGCCAACAAGCGGGGCGATCCGTTACGCAGTATTTT,CASSQQAGRSVTQYF,TRBD2,TRBJ2-3,-,TRBV14
TGTGCCAGCGTTAGTCCAGGGGGCAAAAACATTCAGTACTTC,CASVSPGGKNIQYF,TRBD1,TRBJ2-4,few,TRBV12-3/TRBV12-4
TGTGCCAGCAGCTCCCGCCCAGGGGATTTCGGTCAGCCCCAGCATTTT,CASSSRPGDFGQPQHF,-,TRBJ1-5,few,TRBV4-2
TGTGCCAGCTCCGAGGGTCGCCAGTACACTGAAGCTTTCTTT,CASSEGRQYTEAFF,-,TRBJ1-1,few,TRBV18